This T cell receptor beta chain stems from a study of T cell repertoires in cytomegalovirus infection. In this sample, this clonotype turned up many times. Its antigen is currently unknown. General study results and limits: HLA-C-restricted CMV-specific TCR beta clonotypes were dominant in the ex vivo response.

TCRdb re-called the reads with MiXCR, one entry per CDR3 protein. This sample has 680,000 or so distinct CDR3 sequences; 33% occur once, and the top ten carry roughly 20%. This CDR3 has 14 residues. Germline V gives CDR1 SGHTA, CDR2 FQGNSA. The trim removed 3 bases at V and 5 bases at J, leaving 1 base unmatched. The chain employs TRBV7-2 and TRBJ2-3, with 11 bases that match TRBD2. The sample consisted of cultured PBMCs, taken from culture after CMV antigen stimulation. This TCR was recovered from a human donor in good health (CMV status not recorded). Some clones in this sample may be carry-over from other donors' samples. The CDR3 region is CASSFGTSGDTQYF. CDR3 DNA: TGTGCCAGCAGCTTCGGGACTAGCGGAGATACGCAGTATTTT.